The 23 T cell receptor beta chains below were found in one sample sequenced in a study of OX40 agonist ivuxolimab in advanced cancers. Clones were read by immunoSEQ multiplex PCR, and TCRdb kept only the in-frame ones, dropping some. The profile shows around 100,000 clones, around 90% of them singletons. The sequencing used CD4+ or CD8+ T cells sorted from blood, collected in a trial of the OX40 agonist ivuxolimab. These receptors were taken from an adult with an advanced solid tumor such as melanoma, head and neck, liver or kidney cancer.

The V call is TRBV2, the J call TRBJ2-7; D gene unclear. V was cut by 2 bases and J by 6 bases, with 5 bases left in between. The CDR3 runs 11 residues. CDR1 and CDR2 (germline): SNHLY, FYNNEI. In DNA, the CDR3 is TGTGCCAGCAGTGAAAGGGTCGAGCAGTACTTC. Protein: CASSERVEQYF. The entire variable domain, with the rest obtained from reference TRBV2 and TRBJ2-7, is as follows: EPEVTQTPSHQVTQMGQEVILRCVPISNHLYFYWYRQILGQKVEFLVSFYNNEISEKSEIFDDQFSVERPDGSNFTLKIRSTKLEDSAMYFCASSERVEQYFGPGTRLTVT.

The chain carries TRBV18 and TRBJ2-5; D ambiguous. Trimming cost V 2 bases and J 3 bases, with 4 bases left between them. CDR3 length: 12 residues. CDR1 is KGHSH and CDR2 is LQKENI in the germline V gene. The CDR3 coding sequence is TGTGCCAGCTCACCATTCGAAGAGACCCAGTACTTC. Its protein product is CASSPFEETQYF.

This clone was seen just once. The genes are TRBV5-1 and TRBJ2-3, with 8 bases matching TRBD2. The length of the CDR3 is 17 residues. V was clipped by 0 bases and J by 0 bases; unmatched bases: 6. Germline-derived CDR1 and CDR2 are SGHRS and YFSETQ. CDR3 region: CASSLVLAGTSTDTQYF. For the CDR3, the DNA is TGCGCCAGCAGCTTGGTGCTAGCGGGTACTAGCACAGATACGCAGTATTTT.

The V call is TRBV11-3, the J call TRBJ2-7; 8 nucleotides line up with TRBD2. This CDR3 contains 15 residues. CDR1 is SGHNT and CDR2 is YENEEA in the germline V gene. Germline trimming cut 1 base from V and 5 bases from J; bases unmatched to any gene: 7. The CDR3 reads CASSLVVAGGHEQYF. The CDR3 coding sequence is TGTGCCAGCAGCTTAGTCGTGGCGGGAGGCCACGAGCAGTACTTC.

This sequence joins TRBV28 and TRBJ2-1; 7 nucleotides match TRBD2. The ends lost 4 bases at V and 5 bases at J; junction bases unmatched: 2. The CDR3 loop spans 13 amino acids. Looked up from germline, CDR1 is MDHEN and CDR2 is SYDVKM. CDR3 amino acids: CASSWTRNNEQFF. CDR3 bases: TGTGCCAGCAGTTGGACTAGGAACAATGAGCAGTTCTTC.

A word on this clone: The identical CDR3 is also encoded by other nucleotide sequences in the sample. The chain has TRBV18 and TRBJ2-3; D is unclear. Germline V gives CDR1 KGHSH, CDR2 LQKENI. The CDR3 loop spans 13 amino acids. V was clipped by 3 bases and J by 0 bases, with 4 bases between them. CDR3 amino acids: CASSPPSTDTQYF. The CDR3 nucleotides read TGTGCCAGCTCACCTCCTAGCACAGATACGCAGTATTTT.

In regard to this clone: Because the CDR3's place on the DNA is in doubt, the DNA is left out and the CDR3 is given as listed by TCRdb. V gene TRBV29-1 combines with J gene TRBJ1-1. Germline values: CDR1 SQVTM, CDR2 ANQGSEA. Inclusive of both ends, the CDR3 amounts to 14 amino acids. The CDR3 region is CSVTFGGVDTEAFF.

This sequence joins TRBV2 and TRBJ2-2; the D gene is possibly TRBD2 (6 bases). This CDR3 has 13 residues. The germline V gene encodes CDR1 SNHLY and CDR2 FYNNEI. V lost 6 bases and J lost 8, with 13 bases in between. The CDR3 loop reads CASRRAEGGELFF. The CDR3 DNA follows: TGTGCCAGCAGAAGGGCGGAGGGGGGGGAGCTGTTTTTT.

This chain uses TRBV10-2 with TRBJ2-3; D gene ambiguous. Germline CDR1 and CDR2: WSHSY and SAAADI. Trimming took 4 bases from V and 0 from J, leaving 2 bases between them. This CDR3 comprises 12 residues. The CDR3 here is CASSGSTDTQYF. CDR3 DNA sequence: TGCGCCAGCAGTGGGAGCACAGATACGCAGTATTTT.

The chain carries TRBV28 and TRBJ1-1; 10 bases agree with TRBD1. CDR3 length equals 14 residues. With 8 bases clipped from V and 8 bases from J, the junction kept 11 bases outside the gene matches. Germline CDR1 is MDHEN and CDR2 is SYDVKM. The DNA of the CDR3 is TGTGCCAGCCTGACGACAGGGGGCGCCTCAGAAGCTTTCTTT. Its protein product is CASLTTGGASEAFF.

The CDR3 nucleotides are TGTGCCAGCAGTTACTCACGCCCAGGGCAGCAGTTCTTC. Protein: CASSYSRPGQQFF. This chain connects TRBV6-5 to TRBJ2-1; maybe TRBD1 (5 bases). The CDR3 sequence is 13 residues long. Trimming removed 0 bases at V and 11 bases at J, with 11 bases between. CDR1 is MNHEY, CDR2 SVGAGI, per germline.

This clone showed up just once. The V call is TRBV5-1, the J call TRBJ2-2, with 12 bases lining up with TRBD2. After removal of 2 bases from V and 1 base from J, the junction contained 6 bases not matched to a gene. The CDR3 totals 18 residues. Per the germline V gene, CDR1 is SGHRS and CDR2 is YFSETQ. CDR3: CASSLGLAGGLNTGELFF. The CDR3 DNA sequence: TGCGCCAGCAGCTTAGGGCTAGCGGGAGGGTTGAACACCGGGGAGCTGTTTTTT.

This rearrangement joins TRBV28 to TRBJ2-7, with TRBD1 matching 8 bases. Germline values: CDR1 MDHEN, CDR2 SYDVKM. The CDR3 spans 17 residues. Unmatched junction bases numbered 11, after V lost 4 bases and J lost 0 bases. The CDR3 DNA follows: TGTGCCAGCAGTTCCCCCCAGGGGGCGATACCCTCCTACGAGCAGTACTTC. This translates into CASSSPQGAIPSYEQYF.

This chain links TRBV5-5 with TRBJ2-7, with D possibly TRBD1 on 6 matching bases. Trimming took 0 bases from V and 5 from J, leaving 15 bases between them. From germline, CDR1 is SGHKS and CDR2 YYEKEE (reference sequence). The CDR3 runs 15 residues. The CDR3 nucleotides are TGTGCCAGCAGCTTGGAACCAGGGGCATCCGACGAGCAGTACTTC. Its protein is CASSLEPGASDEQYF.

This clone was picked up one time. The DNA for the CDR3 is TGCAGCGTTGAAGATAATCACCGTCGGGAGGCGGACTGGATGATTAGCACAGATACGCAGTATTTT. Its translation: CSVEDNHRREADWMISTDTQYF. The chain has TRBV29-1 and TRBJ2-3; the match to TRBD2 covers 7 bases. The V gene end was trimmed by 0 bases and the J gene end by 0 bases; junction bases not matched to a gene: 24. CDR3 length equals 22 residues. Germline V gene sequence: CDR1 SQVTM, CDR2 ANQGSEA.

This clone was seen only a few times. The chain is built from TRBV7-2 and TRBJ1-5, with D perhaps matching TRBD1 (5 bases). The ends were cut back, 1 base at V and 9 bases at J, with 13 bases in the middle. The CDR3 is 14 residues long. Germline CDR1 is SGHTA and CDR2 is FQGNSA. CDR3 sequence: CASSLGHHGGPQHF. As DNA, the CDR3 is TGTGCCAGCAGCTTAGGACACCATGGGGGGCCCCAGCATTTT.

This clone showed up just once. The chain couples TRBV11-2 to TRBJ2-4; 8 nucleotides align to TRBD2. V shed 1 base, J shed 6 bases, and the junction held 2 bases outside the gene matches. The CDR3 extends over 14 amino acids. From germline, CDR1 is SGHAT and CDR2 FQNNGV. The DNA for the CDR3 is TGTGCCAGCAGCTTAGCGGGAGGGGTAAACATTCAGTACTTC. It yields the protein CASSLAGGVNIQYF.

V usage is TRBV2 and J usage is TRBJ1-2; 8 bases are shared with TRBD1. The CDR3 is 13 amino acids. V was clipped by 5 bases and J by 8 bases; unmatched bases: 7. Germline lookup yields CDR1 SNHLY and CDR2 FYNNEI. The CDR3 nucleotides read TGTGCCAGCAGTCAACAGGGGGTTTGGGGCTACACCTTC. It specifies CASSQQGVWGYTF. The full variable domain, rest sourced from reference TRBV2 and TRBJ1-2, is EPEVTQTPSHQVTQMGQEVILRCVPISNHLYFYWYRQILGQKVEFLVSFYNNEISEKSEIFDDQFSVERPDGSNFTLKIRSTKLEDSAMYFCASSQQGVWGYTFGSGTRLTVV.

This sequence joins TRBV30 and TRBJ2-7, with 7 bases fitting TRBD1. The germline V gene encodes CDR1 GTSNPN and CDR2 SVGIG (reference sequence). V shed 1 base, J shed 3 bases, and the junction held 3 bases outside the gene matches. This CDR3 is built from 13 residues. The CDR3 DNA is TGTGCCTGGAGTGCCGGGACAGTCTACGAGCAGTACTTC. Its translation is CAWSAGTVYEQYF. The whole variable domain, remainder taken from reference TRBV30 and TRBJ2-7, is SQTIHQWPATLVQPVGSPLSLECTVEGTSNPNLYWYRQAAGRGLQLLFYSVGIGQISSEVPQNLSASRPQDRQFILSSKKLLLSDSGFYLCAWSAGTVYEQYFGPGTRLTVT.

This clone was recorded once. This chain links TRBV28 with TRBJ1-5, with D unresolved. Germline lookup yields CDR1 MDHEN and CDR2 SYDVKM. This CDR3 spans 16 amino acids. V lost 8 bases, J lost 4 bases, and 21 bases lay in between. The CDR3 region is CASGIPSGEANQPQHF. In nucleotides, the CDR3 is TGTGCCAGCGGAATACCCTCCGGCGAGGCGAATCAGCCCCAGCATTTT.

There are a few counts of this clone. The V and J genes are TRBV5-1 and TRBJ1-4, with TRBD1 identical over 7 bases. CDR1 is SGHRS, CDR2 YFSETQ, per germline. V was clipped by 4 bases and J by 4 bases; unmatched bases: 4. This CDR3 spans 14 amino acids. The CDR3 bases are TGCGCCAGCAGCACCGGACAGGATAATGAAAAACTGTTTTTT. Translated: CASSTGQDNEKLFF.

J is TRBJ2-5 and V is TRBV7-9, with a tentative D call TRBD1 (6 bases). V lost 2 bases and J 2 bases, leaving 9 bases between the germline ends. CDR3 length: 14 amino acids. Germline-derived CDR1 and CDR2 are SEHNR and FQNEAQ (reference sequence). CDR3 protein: CASSLMDRQETQYF. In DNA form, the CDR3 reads TGTGCCAGCAGCTTAATGGACAGACAAGAGACCCAGTACTTC.

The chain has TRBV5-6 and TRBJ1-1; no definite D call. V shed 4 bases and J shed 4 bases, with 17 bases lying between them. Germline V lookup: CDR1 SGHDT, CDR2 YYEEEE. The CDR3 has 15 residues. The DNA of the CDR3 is TGTGCCAGCAGCCTCGCGGGGTTGGGGTTCACTGAAGCTTTCTTT. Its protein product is CASSLAGLGFTEAFF.